Below are 7 T cell receptor beta chains sequenced from a single sample in a study of molecular identifiers for immune sequencing clone quantification (dated by TCRdb to 2017 to 2018). Preparation of the library involved PCR. The sequencing machine was a NextSeq 500. In TCRdb, the public reads were trimmed at Q25 with fastp and aligned with MiXCR, with productive beta chains retained. Merged by CDR3 protein, the rows form single entries marked with the most common genes and DNA. Present in this sample are around 480,000 distinct CDR3 sequences, 25% of which were seen just once. The ten largest clones represent around 0.8% of the sample. Sequencing input: naive CD8+ T cells from blood, with Jurkat cell RNA spiked in. The cell subset or site label, read with the paper, signifies: FACS-sorted CD8+CD4-CCR7+CD45RA+ naive T cells. These receptors were collected from a human donor in good health. Some libraries in this study had Jurkat cell RNA spiked in.

Remarks on this clonotype: This could be a read error, since a much larger clone is one nucleotide away. The CDR3 loop is CVWSVTENTEAFF. For the CDR3, the DNA is TGTGTCTGGAGTGTGACAGAGAACACTGAAGCTTTCTTT. The V call is TRBV30, the J call TRBJ1-1; tentatively, D is TRBD1 (5 bases). CDR1 is GTSNPN, CDR2 SVGIG, per germline (reference sequence). CDR3 length: 13 amino acids.

This clonotype was observed a few times. The V gene is TRBV9, the J gene TRBJ2-1; D gene ambiguous. V was trimmed by 4 bases and J by 8 bases, leaving 19 bases between them. The CDR3 has 15 amino acids. Germline CDR1 is SGDLS and CDR2 is YYNGEE. CDR3 sequence: CASSPQNPHSYEQFF. In DNA form, the CDR3 reads TGTGCCAGCAGCCCCCAAAATCCCCACAGCTATGAGCAGTTCTTC.

Many counts were recorded for this clonotype. This chain uses TRBV7-2 with TRBJ2-3; tentatively, D is TRBD1 (5 bases). The CDR3 loop spans 15 amino acids. Germline V gives CDR1 SGHTA, CDR2 FQGNSA. Trimming stripped 1 base from V and 4 bases from J, with 12 bases between. The CDR3 coding sequence is TGTGCCAGCAGCTTAGAAGAGGCAGGGTCAGATACGCAGTATTTT. Translating gives CASSLEEAGSDTQYF.

Points on this clonotype: Mismatch with germline at one junction end may stem from a read error. The chain couples TRBV6-5 to TRBJ1-4, with D perhaps TRBD1 (5 bases). The CDR3 sequence is 16 residues long. Germline CDR1 is MNHEY and CDR2 is SVGAGI. The CDR3 DNA sequence: TGTGCCAGCAGTTACTCTATCCCCGGGGGTAATGAAAAACTGGTTTTT. It encodes CASSYSIPGGNEKLVF.

This clonotype was observed a handful of times. The chain joins TRBV27 to TRBJ2-3; the match to TRBD2 covers 8 bases. V shed 4 bases and J 2 bases; nucleotides not matched to a gene: 8. This CDR3 has 16 residues. In germline, CDR1 is MNHEY, CDR2 SMNVEV (reference sequence). The CDR3 DNA reads TGTGCCAGCAGTTCATTTGAGGGACTAGACACAGATACGCAGTATTTT. This codes for CASSSFEGLDTDTQYF.

At least ten counts were recorded for this clonotype. The genes are TRBV7-2 and TRBJ1-3; D possibly corresponds to TRBD1 (5 bases). CDR3 size: 15 residues. Germline CDR1 is SGHTA and CDR2 is FQGNSA. V gave up 4 bases and J gave up 2 bases, with 12 bases separating them. CDR3 coding DNA: TGTGCCAGCAGCTCCGAGGGGTTGACTGGAAACACCATATATTTT. This sequence encodes CASSSEGLTGNTIYF.

This rearrangement joins TRBV6-5 to TRBJ2-7, with 11 bases identical to TRBD1. This CDR3 is 17 amino acids long. Germline V lookup: CDR1 MNHEY, CDR2 SVGAGI. V was pared by 4 bases and J by 4 bases, with 12 bases of the junction left unmatched. The CDR3: CASSLNSGTGGTYEQYF. CDR3 in DNA: TGTGCCAGCAGTTTAAACTCCGGGACAGGGGGTACTTACGAGCAGTACTTC.